This T cell receptor beta chain was sequenced in a study of early T cells in non-severe SARS-CoV-2 infection. Findings of the study overall: Database matching using VDJdb favored anti-spike CD8 responses, with private and CD4 specificities left missing.

About this clonotype itself: Its antigen remains unknown.

TCRdb analysed the 5' RACE reads with MiXCR anew, one entry per CDR3 protein. The table has roughly 100,000 distinct CDR3 sequences, approximately 14% seen once. This CDR3 is built from 18 residues. With V trimmed by 4 bases and J by 5 bases, 17 bases remained unmatched. The germline gives CDR1 SEHNR, CDR2 FQNEAQ (reference sequence). The chain recombines TRBV7-9 with TRBJ2-3; 8 positions match TRBD2. This TCR was recovered from an adult who was a healthcare worker with PCR-confirmed SARS-CoV-2 infection or an uninfected control (not recorded which). Sequenced sample: whole blood. CDR3 protein: CASSSGRVPAGAGDTQYF. CDR3 coding DNA: TGTGCCAGCAGCTCGGGAAGGGTTCCAGCGGGGGCCGGAGATACGCAGTATTTT. The full variable domain, its missing parts supplied by reference TRBV7-9 and TRBJ2-3, is DTGVSQNPRHKITKRGQNVTFRCDPISEHNRLYWYRQTLGQGPEFLTYFQNEAQLEKSRLLSDRFSAERPKGSFSTLEIQRTEQGDSAMYLCASSSGRVPAGAGDTQYFGPGTRLTVL.